The rows below give T cell receptor beta chains drawn from one sample of a study of blood T cell repertoires in COVID-19. Clones were read by immunoSEQ multiplex PCR, and TCRdb kept only the in-frame ones, dropping some. The sample includes more than 85,000 clones, around 83% seen only once; the top ten take 25%. Sequencing was carried out using peripheral blood. Receptor source: a man aged 60 to 69 with acute or convalescent COVID-19. The CDR3 runs from the conserved cysteine through the conserved F or W. Fields, in order: CDR3 DNA, CDR3 protein, clone size, V gene, D gene, CDR3 length, J gene. A D gene is named only where the DNA matches it firmly. Clone size is not always given. Where it is, it says once, few, many or a class for expanded clones.

cdr3_nt: TGTGCCAGCAGCTCCCGCGGCGATCCGGGATCAGATACGCAGTATTTT; cdr3_aa: CASSSRGDPGSDTQYF; clone_size: NA; v_call: TRBV7-2; d_call: NA; cdr3_length: 16; j_call: TRBJ2-3
cdr3_nt: TGTGCCAGCAGCCAAGGTCCGGGTCAATGGGGCACAGATACGCAGTATTTT; cdr3_aa: CASSQGPGQWGTDTQYF; clone_size: few; v_call: TRBV3-1/TRBV3-2; d_call: NA; cdr3_length: 17; j_call: TRBJ2-3
cdr3_nt: TGTGCCAGCAGTTCCCCGGTAGTTGACTCAAATTCACCCCTCCACTTT; cdr3_aa: CASSSPVVDSNSPLHF; clone_size: many; v_call: TRBV27; d_call: NA; cdr3_length: 16; j_call: TRBJ1-6
cdr3_nt: TGTGCCAGCAGCTTCTCGAGTGAGCAGTTCTTC; cdr3_aa: CASSFSSEQFF; clone_size: NA; v_call: TRBV5-6; d_call: NA; cdr3_length: 11; j_call: TRBJ2-1
cdr3_nt: TGTGCCAGCAGCTTAGAAGCTAATTCACCCCTCCACTTT; cdr3_aa: CASSLEANSPLHF; clone_size: NA; v_call: TRBV7-9; d_call: NA; cdr3_length: 13; j_call: TRBJ1-6
cdr3_nt: TGTGCCACCAGGGCGGGCGATTCGAACACCGGGGAGCTGTTTTTT; cdr3_aa: CATRAGDSNTGELFF; clone_size: NA; v_call: TRBV24-1; d_call: NA; cdr3_length: 15; j_call: TRBJ2-2
cdr3_nt: TGTGCCACCAGCATCGGACCGGAGGACTATGGCTACACCTTC; cdr3_aa: CATSIGPEDYGYTF; clone_size: NA; v_call: TRBV15; d_call: NA; cdr3_length: 14; j_call: TRBJ1-2
cdr3_nt: TGTGCCAGCACTCGCCGGGAAGGCGGGTCAACTGGAAACACCATATATTTT; cdr3_aa: CASTRREGGSTGNTIYF; clone_size: NA; v_call: TRBV6-6; d_call: NA; cdr3_length: 17; j_call: TRBJ1-3
cdr3_nt: TGTGCCAGCGATAGTAACTATGGCTACACCTTC; cdr3_aa: CASDSNYGYTF; clone_size: NA; v_call: TRBV28; d_call: NA; cdr3_length: 11; j_call: TRBJ1-2
cdr3_nt: TGTGCCAGCAGCTTAAGACCGGGACAGAGGAGCACAGATACGCAGTATTTT; cdr3_aa: CASSLRPGQRSTDTQYF; clone_size: once; v_call: TRBV11-2; d_call: TRBD1; cdr3_length: 17; j_call: TRBJ2-3
cdr3_nt: TGTGCCAGCAGACTAACAAGGCAATCCCAGCCCCAGCATTTT; cdr3_aa: CASRLTRQSQPQHF; clone_size: NA; v_call: TRBV6-5; d_call: NA; cdr3_length: 14; j_call: TRBJ1-5
cdr3_nt: TGTGCCAGCAGTCCCGGGGACTACAATGAGCAGTTCTTC; cdr3_aa: CASSPGDYNEQFF; clone_size: NA; v_call: TRBV6-5; d_call: NA; cdr3_length: 13; j_call: TRBJ2-1
cdr3_nt: TGTGCCAGCAGTTACGGCGCGGGGGGGCCAATAGAGACCCAGTACTTC; cdr3_aa: CASSYGAGGPIETQYF; clone_size: NA; v_call: TRBV6-2/TRBV6-3; d_call: TRBD2; cdr3_length: 16; j_call: TRBJ2-5
cdr3_nt: TGTGCCAGCTCACCACAACGAGGCAGAGGCACAGATACGCAGTATTTT; cdr3_aa: CASSPQRGRGTDTQYF; clone_size: NA; v_call: TRBV18; d_call: NA; cdr3_length: 16; j_call: TRBJ2-3
cdr3_nt: TGTGCCAGCAGCTCGTCAGGGGGGGAGACCCAGTACTTC; cdr3_aa: CASSSSGGETQYF; clone_size: NA; v_call: TRBV7-9; d_call: NA; cdr3_length: 13; j_call: TRBJ2-5
cdr3_nt: TGTGCCAGCAGCTTGTGGGCGGGGGCCTACGAGCAGTACTTC; cdr3_aa: CASSLWAGAYEQYF; clone_size: once; v_call: TRBV11-1; d_call: TRBD2; cdr3_length: 14; j_call: TRBJ2-7
cdr3_nt: TGCGCCAGCAGCGTCTCAAGGGGGTGGGAAGAAGGCTACACCTTC; cdr3_aa: CASSVSRGWEEGYTF; clone_size: NA; v_call: TRBV5-1; d_call: NA; cdr3_length: 15; j_call: TRBJ1-2
cdr3_nt: TGTGCCAGCAGTCGTGACACATCCACCGGGGAGCTGTTTTTT; cdr3_aa: CASSRDTSTGELFF; clone_size: NA; v_call: TRBV6-5; d_call: NA; cdr3_length: 14; j_call: TRBJ2-2
cdr3_nt: TGTGCCACCAGTGGTGTGCAGGGGTCGGATACGCAGTATTTT; cdr3_aa: CATSGVQGSDTQYF; clone_size: NA; v_call: TRBV24-1; d_call: NA; cdr3_length: 14; j_call: TRBJ2-3
cdr3_nt: TGTGCCAGCAGTTACTCGACGGTCCGGGGAGTAGCCAATGAGCAGTTCTTC; cdr3_aa: CASSYSTVRGVANEQFF; clone_size: NA; v_call: TRBV6-2/TRBV6-3; d_call: NA; cdr3_length: 17; j_call: TRBJ2-1
cdr3_nt: TGCGCCAGCAGCTTGGGTTGGACAGGAGGGAACACTGAAGCTTTCTTT; cdr3_aa: CASSLGWTGGNTEAFF; clone_size: NA; v_call: TRBV5-1; d_call: TRBD1; cdr3_length: 16; j_call: TRBJ1-1
cdr3_nt: TGTGCCAGCAGTCCCGGGACTATCACCGGGGAGCTGTTTTTT; cdr3_aa: CASSPGTITGELFF; clone_size: NA; v_call: TRBV2; d_call: TRBD2; cdr3_length: 14; j_call: TRBJ2-2
cdr3_nt: TGTGCCAGTACGGGGCGGGGGGTGAACACCGGGGAGCTGTTTTTT; cdr3_aa: CASTGRGVNTGELFF; clone_size: NA; v_call: TRBV19; d_call: TRBD2; cdr3_length: 15; j_call: TRBJ2-2
cdr3_nt: TGTGCCAGCAGCCCTCGGGGGGGGCAATACAATGAGCAGTTCTTC; cdr3_aa: CASSPRGGQYNEQFF; clone_size: NA; v_call: TRBV7-9; d_call: TRBD2; cdr3_length: 15; j_call: TRBJ2-1
cdr3_nt: TGTGCCAGCAACCGGGACAGGAACACTGAAGCTTTCTTT; cdr3_aa: CASNRDRNTEAFF; clone_size: NA; v_call: TRBV2; d_call: TRBD1; cdr3_length: 13; j_call: TRBJ1-1
cdr3_nt: TGCGCCAGCAGCTTGAGCCAGGCCCCCCAAGAGACCCAGTACTTC; cdr3_aa: CASSLSQAPQETQYF; clone_size: NA; v_call: TRBV5-1; d_call: NA; cdr3_length: 15; j_call: TRBJ2-5
cdr3_nt: TGTGCCAGCAGTGTACAGGGCCGAAACACCATATATTTT; cdr3_aa: CASSVQGRNTIYF; clone_size: once; v_call: TRBV2; d_call: NA; cdr3_length: 13; j_call: TRBJ1-3
cdr3_nt: TGTGCCAGCAGTTACGCAGGGGTAGTTAATGAAAAACTGTTTTTT; cdr3_aa: CASSYAGVVNEKLFF; clone_size: NA; v_call: TRBV6-6; d_call: NA; cdr3_length: 15; j_call: TRBJ1-4
cdr3_nt: TGTGCCAGCAGGGGACAGGGGTTCTATTCACCCCTCCACTTT; cdr3_aa: CASRGQGFYSPLHF; clone_size: NA; v_call: TRBV6-5; d_call: TRBD1; cdr3_length: 14; j_call: TRBJ1-6
cdr3_nt: TGTGCCAGCAGCTTAGATCGGGGTAGCGGGGTCACAGATACGCAGTATTTT; cdr3_aa: CASSLDRGSGVTDTQYF; clone_size: NA; v_call: TRBV11-2; d_call: TRBD2; cdr3_length: 17; j_call: TRBJ2-3
cdr3_nt: TGTGCCAGCAGTTACATGCAGGGGATAATCCTCTCTGGGGCCAACGTCCTGACTTTC; cdr3_aa: CASSYMQGIILSGANVLTF; clone_size: NA; v_call: TRBV6-2/TRBV6-3; d_call: NA; cdr3_length: 19; j_call: TRBJ2-6
cdr3_nt: TGTGCCAGCAGCCACTACGGGGAAAAACTGTTTTTT; cdr3_aa: CASSHYGEKLFF; clone_size: NA; v_call: TRBV14; d_call: NA; cdr3_length: 12; j_call: TRBJ1-4
cdr3_nt: TGTGCCAGCTCGCCGGGACAGGGGGGCACAGATACGCAGTATTTT; cdr3_aa: CASSPGQGGTDTQYF; clone_size: NA; v_call: TRBV18; d_call: TRBD1; cdr3_length: 15; j_call: TRBJ2-3
cdr3_nt: TGCAGCGTTGGAACACAGGACGTCTATGGCTACACCTTC; cdr3_aa: CSVGTQDVYGYTF; clone_size: NA; v_call: TRBV29-1; d_call: NA; cdr3_length: 13; j_call: TRBJ1-2
cdr3_nt: TGTGCCACTTCTACCTTGAGCTCTGGGGCCAACGTCCTGACTTTC; cdr3_aa: CATSTLSSGANVLTF; clone_size: NA; v_call: TRBV27; d_call: NA; cdr3_length: 15; j_call: TRBJ2-6
cdr3_nt: TGTGCCAGCAGTTACAGCACCCGCGGGAACACTGAAGCTTTCTTT; cdr3_aa: CASSYSTRGNTEAFF; clone_size: NA; v_call: TRBV6-2/TRBV6-3; d_call: NA; cdr3_length: 15; j_call: TRBJ1-1
cdr3_nt: TGTGCCATCAGTGAGTCTGACAGGGTTGGCGGCTACACCTTC; cdr3_aa: CAISESDRVGGYTF; clone_size: once; v_call: TRBV10-3; d_call: TRBD1; cdr3_length: 14; j_call: TRBJ1-2
cdr3_nt: TGTGCCAGCTCACCACGGGCAGGGACACAAAACACCATATATTTT; cdr3_aa: CASSPRAGTQNTIYF; clone_size: few; v_call: TRBV18; d_call: NA; cdr3_length: 15; j_call: TRBJ1-3
cdr3_nt: TGTGCCAGCAGATTTGGAGGGTCGCGCGACACCGGGGAGCTGTTTTTT; cdr3_aa: CASRFGGSRDTGELFF; clone_size: NA; v_call: TRBV7-2; d_call: NA; cdr3_length: 16; j_call: TRBJ2-2
cdr3_nt: TGTGCCAGCAGCGCCAAAGGACAGGGGGGGACATCGAACACCGGGGAGCTGTTTTTT; cdr3_aa: CASSAKGQGGTSNTGELFF; clone_size: NA; v_call: TRBV7-9; d_call: TRBD1; cdr3_length: 19; j_call: TRBJ2-2
cdr3_nt: TGCGCCAGCAGCCCCAGGTGGACTCCCTTGGGTTCTAGCACAGATACGCAGTATTTT; cdr3_aa: CASSPRWTPLGSSTDTQYF; clone_size: NA; v_call: TRBV5-1; d_call: NA; cdr3_length: 19; j_call: TRBJ2-3
cdr3_nt: TGTGCCAGCCGACCGACAAGACGGACTGGAAACACCATATATTTT; cdr3_aa: CASRPTRRTGNTIYF; clone_size: NA; v_call: TRBV6-5; d_call: NA; cdr3_length: 15; j_call: TRBJ1-3
cdr3_nt: TGTGCCAGCAGCATGGGACAGGGTTGGTCACCCCTCCACTTT; cdr3_aa: CASSMGQGWSPLHF; clone_size: NA; v_call: TRBV7-2; d_call: TRBD1; cdr3_length: 14; j_call: TRBJ1-6
cdr3_nt: TGTGCCAGCAGAGGACAGGGGGCCACCGGGGAGCTGTTTTTT; cdr3_aa: CASRGQGATGELFF; clone_size: NA; v_call: TRBV6-6; d_call: TRBD1; cdr3_length: 14; j_call: TRBJ2-2
cdr3_nt: TGTGCCAGCAGTTTTACTGGACAGGGACGTTATTCACCCCTCCACTTT; cdr3_aa: CASSFTGQGRYSPLHF; clone_size: NA; v_call: TRBV27; d_call: TRBD1; cdr3_length: 16; j_call: TRBJ1-6
cdr3_nt: TGTGCCAGCAGTGACGAGGGGGACACCGGGGAGCTGTTTTTT; cdr3_aa: CASSDEGDTGELFF; clone_size: NA; v_call: TRBV6-1; d_call: NA; cdr3_length: 14; j_call: TRBJ2-2
cdr3_nt: TGTGCCAGCGCGGAGGGGAGCAAAAACATTCAGTACTTC; cdr3_aa: CASAEGSKNIQYF; clone_size: NA; v_call: TRBV6-6; d_call: NA; cdr3_length: 13; j_call: TRBJ2-4
cdr3_nt: TGTGCCACCAGCGGAGACAGGGGGCTGAAAAATTCACCCCTCCACTTT; cdr3_aa: CATSGDRGLKNSPLHF; clone_size: few; v_call: TRBV15; d_call: TRBD1; cdr3_length: 16; j_call: TRBJ1-6